One sample yielded the 17 T cell receptor beta chains listed below, sequenced in a study of cytomegalovirus exposure and HLA in healthy donors. The PCR employed 60 Vbeta primers together with 13 Jbeta primers. Sequencing used immunoSEQ multiplex PCR; TCRdb keeps in-frame clones, though not all of them. The table shows about 190,000 clones, with 65% to 90% occurring only once. The sequenced material came from PBMCs. These receptors came from a man aged 35 to 55 in good health and CMV-seropositive.

The table lists this clone with a few counts. The V and J genes are TRBV6-1 and TRBJ2-7; D might be TRBD1 (6 bases). V was clipped by 8 bases and J by 4 bases, with 12 bases between them. Germline V gives CDR1 MNHNS, CDR2 SASEGT. The CDR3 totals 12 residues. The DNA of the CDR3 is TGTGCCAGCGAAAGAACAGGGTACGAGCAGTACTTC. It yields the protein CASERTGYEQYF.

The chain recombines TRBV5-4 with TRBJ2-7; TRBD2 matches 11 bases. The CDR3 length is 15 residues. Looked up from germline, CDR1 is SGHNT and CDR2 is YYREEE (reference sequence). J was trimmed by 5 bases and V by 6 bases; bases with no gene match: 10. CDR3 protein: CASTPVTSGGHEQYF. The CDR3 DNA reads as TGTGCCAGCACTCCCGTTACTAGCGGGGGCCACGAGCAGTACTTC.

This clone was counted between two and nine times. This chain links TRBV15 with TRBJ2-3; possible D gene TRBD1, 5 bases. Germline CDR1 is LNHNV and CDR2 is YYDKDF (reference sequence). The CDR3 contains 17 residues. V was pared by 6 bases and J by 1 base, with 20 bases between. As DNA, the CDR3 is TGTGCCACCAGTCCAGGGATCGGGCCCTCAGGCACAGATACGCAGTATTTT. Amino acid sequence: CATSPGIGPSGTDTQYF. Full variable domain (missing parts from reference TRBV15 and TRBJ2-3): DAMVIQNPRYQVTQFGKPVTLSCSQTLNHNVMYWYQQKSSQAPKLLFHYYDKDFNNEADTPDNFQSRRPNTSFCFLDIRSPGLGDTAMYLCATSPGIGPSGTDTQYFGPGTRLTVL.

To note about this clone: Other DNA sequences from this sample encode an identical CDR3 as well. The J gene is TRBJ1-4, the V gene TRBV6-1, with 9 positions matching TRBD1. This CDR3 contains 14 residues. Trimming took 5 bases from V and 8 from J; bases not matched to a gene: 6. Germline V gene lookup returns CDR1 MNHNS and CDR2 SASEGT. The CDR3 region has the DNA TGTGCCAGCAGTCTGGGACAGGGTTACGAAAAACTGTTTTTT. This gives the protein CASSLGQGYEKLFF.

J is TRBJ1-5 and V is TRBV15; D is possibly TRBD1 (5 bases). There are 14 residues in the CDR3. V lost 1 base and J 7 bases, leaving 11 bases between the germline ends. Germline CDR1 is LNHNV and CDR2 is YYDKDF (reference sequence). The CDR3 loop is CATSRGGEGQPQHF. CDR3 nucleotide sequence: TGTGCCACCAGCAGAGGGGGGGAGGGCCAGCCCCAGCATTTT. Full variable domain (missing parts from reference TRBV15 and TRBJ1-5): DAMVIQNPRYQVTQFGKPVTLSCSQTLNHNVMYWYQQKSSQAPKLLFHYYDKDFNNEADTPDNFQSRRPNTSFCFLDIRSPGLGDTAMYLCATSRGGEGQPQHFGDGTRLSIL.

This clone came up once. This sequence joins TRBV5-4 and TRBJ1-6; D perhaps matches TRBD1 (6 bases). V shed 4 bases and J shed 10 bases, with 15 bases lying between them. The germline V gene has CDR1 SGHNT and CDR2 YYREEE (reference sequence). The CDR3 is made up of 14 amino acids. CDR3 coding DNA: TGTGCCAGCAGCCCCTGGACAGTCGGGTCACCCCTCCACTTT. This codes for CASSPWTVGSPLHF.

On this clone: The junction shows a germline mismatch at one end, possibly a read error. The J gene is TRBJ1-2, the V gene TRBV19, with 7 positions matching TRBD1. Germline-derived CDR1 and CDR2 are LNHDA and SQIVND (reference sequence). The CDR3 extends over 13 amino acids. CDR3: CASSTRDSYSYTF. For the CDR3, the DNA is TGTGCCAGTAGTACCCGGGACAGCTATAGCTACACCTTC.

The V and J genes are TRBV30 and TRBJ1-1; perhaps TRBD1 as D (5 bases). CDR3 length equals 14 residues. CDR1 and CDR2 (germline): GTSNPN, SVGIG (reference sequence). V lost 5 bases and J 4 bases, leaving 17 bases between the germline ends. CDR3 nucleotide sequence: TGTGCCTGGCAGAATGACGGGGGTAGCACTGAAGCTTTCTTT. Its protein is CAWQNDGGSTEAFF.

The CDR3: CASSPMTGLQETQYF. Here the CDR3 DNA reads TGTGCCAGCAGCCCCATGACAGGTCTTCAGGAGACCCAGTACTTC. This chain uses TRBV7-6 with TRBJ2-5; a weak D match, TRBD1 (6 bases). Per germline, CDR1 SGHVS and CDR2 FNYEAQ. This CDR3 spans 15 amino acids. V was trimmed by 5 bases and J by 5 bases, leaving 18 bases between them.

This clone has just a few counts. The rearrangement links TRBV30 to TRBJ2-7, with D uncertain. This CDR3 is 13 amino acids long. CDR1 is GTSNPN and CDR2 is SVGIG in the germline V gene (reference sequence). V shed 0 bases and J shed 6 bases, with 12 bases lying between them. CDR3 residues: CAWSVRSEREQYF. The CDR3 DNA follows: TGTGCCTGGAGTGTTAGGAGTGAGCGCGAGCAGTACTTC.

The chain recombines TRBV27 with TRBJ2-2; D remains ambiguous. Germline lookup yields CDR1 MNHEY and CDR2 SMNVEV (reference sequence). The CDR3 runs 15 residues. V lost 3 bases and J 3 bases, leaving 11 bases between the germline ends. CDR3 nucleotide sequence: TGTGCCAGCAGTTTGTCAACAGTATACACCGGGGAGCTGTTTTTT. This translates into CASSLSTVYTGELFF.

Concerning this clone: Different DNA sequences within this sample yield the same CDR3. The chain is built from TRBV9 and TRBJ2-7; 8 bases fit TRBD1. CDR3 length: 14 residues. CDR1 and CDR2 (germline): SGDLS, YYNGEE. V shed 4 bases and J 2 bases; nucleotides not matched to a gene: 5. As DNA, the CDR3 is TGTGCCAGCAGCCCCGGACAGGGAGCCTACGAGCAGTACTTC. It codes for CASSPGQGAYEQYF.

The V gene is TRBV19, the J gene TRBJ1-4; 10 bases line up with TRBD1. The length of the CDR3 is 14 residues. J was trimmed by 8 bases and V by 7 bases; bases with no gene match: 7. In germline, CDR1 is LNHDA, CDR2 SQIVND (reference sequence). CDR3 protein: CASIGQGGKEKLFF. CDR3 nucleotides: TGTGCCAGTATTGGACAGGGGGGAAAGGAAAAACTGTTTTTT. Based on the CDR3 plus reference TRBV19 and TRBJ1-4, the full variable domain is DGGITQSPKYLFRKEGQNVTLSCEQNLNHDAMYWYRQDPGQGLRLIYYSQIVNDFQKGDIAEGYSVSREKKESFPLTVTSAQKNPTAFYLCASIGQGGKEKLFFGSGTQLSVL.

The DNA of the CDR3 is TGTGCCAGCAGCCCTTTTCAGGGTCCGGAGACCCAGTACTTC. As protein: CASSPFQGPETQYF. The J gene is TRBJ2-5, the V gene TRBV27, with TRBD1 as a possible D gene (5 bases). This CDR3 comprises 14 residues. CDR1 and CDR2 from the germline V gene are MNHEY and SMNVEV (reference sequence). The V gene lost 6 bases and the J gene lost 5 bases, with 16 bases spanning the gap.

V and J are TRBV9 and TRBJ1-2, with a possible D match to TRBD1 (5 bases). Trimming pared 4 bases from V and 7 bases from J, leaving 17 bases between. Germline V gene sequence: CDR1 SGDLS, CDR2 YYNGEE. This CDR3 contains 14 residues. CDR3 coding DNA: TGTGCCAGCAGCCCCCGAAGGGGAGGGCTTGGCTACACCTTC. Amino acids: CASSPRRGGLGYTF.

The V call is TRBV28, the J call TRBJ2-1; 8 bases align to TRBD2. The V gene's germline CDR1 is MDHEN and CDR2 SYDVKM. V shed 2 bases, J shed 6 bases, and the junction held 9 bases outside the gene matches. The CDR3 runs 16 residues. CDR3: CASSLLPGLVGNEQFF. The CDR3 nucleotides read TGTGCCAGCAGTTTACTCCCGGGACTAGTAGGCAATGAGCAGTTCTTC. Filled out from reference TRBV28 and TRBJ2-1, the complete variable domain reads DVKVTQSSRYLVKRTGEKVFLECVQDMDHENMFWYRQDPGLGLRLIYFSYDVKMKEKGDIPEGYSVSREKKERFSLILESASTNQTSMYLCASSLLPGLVGNEQFFGPGTRLTVL.

This clone was observed a handful of times. The chain employs TRBV27 and TRBJ2-7; TRBD1 matches at 7 bases. The CDR3 covers 13 residues. Germline V gene lookup returns CDR1 MNHEY and CDR2 SMNVEV (reference sequence). Trimming removed 8 bases from V and 1 base from J; junction bases left unmatched: 5. This CDR3 reads CASQLQGSYEQYF. The CDR3 nucleotides read TGTGCCAGCCAGTTACAGGGGTCCTACGAGCAGTACTTC.